The 11 T cell receptor beta chains presented below share a single source sample, sequenced in a study of blood T cell repertoires in COVID-19. Here immunoSEQ multiplex PCR was the method, and the copy in TCRdb shows in-frame clones only, minus some. This sample has roughly 200,000 clones, with 85% found just once. The sequenced sample was PBMCs or T cells enriched from blood (not recorded which). These receptors were collected from a middle-aged man who had recovered from COVID-19.

The rearrangement uses TRBV7-3 and TRBJ2-7; 11 nucleotides match TRBD1. Germline V gene data show CDR1 as SGHTA and CDR2 as FQGTGA. The CDR3 spans 19 residues. V shed 5 bases and J 3 bases; nucleotides not matched to a gene: 18. The CDR3 region is CASSLGPPDRGPLIYEQYF. CDR3 in DNA: TGTGCCAGCAGCCTAGGCCCTCCGGACAGGGGGCCCCTAATCTACGAGCAGTACTTC.

The J gene is TRBJ2-5, the V gene TRBV19; possibly TRBD2 for D (6 bases). The V gene's germline CDR1 is LNHDA and CDR2 SQIVND (reference sequence). This CDR3 is built from 15 residues. Trimming pared 7 bases from V and 2 bases from J, leaving 17 bases between. CDR3: CASTLGGGEQETQYF. The DNA of the CDR3 is TGTGCCAGTACCCTAGGCGGCGGGGAGCAAGAGACCCAGTACTTC.

The chain combines TRBV6-2 or TRBV6-3 with TRBJ2-7; 7 positions match TRBD2. Losses at the gene ends were 0 bases for V and 1 base for J; bases not matched to a gene: 6. The length of the CDR3 is 16 residues. The germline V gene has CDR1 MNHEY and CDR2 SVGEGT. This CDR3 is CASSYSPSGPSYEQYF. Here the CDR3 DNA reads TGTGCCAGCAGTTACTCGCCTAGCGGACCATCCTACGAGCAGTACTTC.

This chain joins TRBV10-3 and TRBJ1-2, with 9 positions matching TRBD1. CDR3 size: 18 residues. The germline gives CDR1 ENHRY, CDR2 SYGVKD. V was clipped by 4 bases and J by 6 bases; unmatched bases: 18. The CDR3 bases are TGTGCCATCAGTGGCCGACCCGACAGGGGGGCGGTGGGCGATGGCTACACCTTC. It is translated as CAISGRPDRGAVGDGYTF.

The chain employs TRBV28 and TRBJ1-2; D is possibly TRBD1 (5 bases). Germline V gene sequence: CDR1 MDHEN, CDR2 SYDVKM. The CDR3 covers 12 residues. The V gene lost 5 bases and the J gene lost 6 bases, with 10 bases spanning the gap. The CDR3, as DNA: TGTGCCAGCAGTCCCGGACATCATGGCTACACCTTC. Its protein product is CASSPGHHGYTF.

For the CDR3, the DNA is TGTGCCAGCAGTGACAGGGCAGGGGACTATGGCTACACCTTC. Its protein is CASSDRAGDYGYTF. This chain uses TRBV6-4 with TRBJ1-2, with D possibly TRBD1 on 6 matching bases. Germline CDR1 and CDR2: MRHNA and SNTAGT. The CDR3 consists of 14 residues. With 2 bases removed from V and 3 bases from J, the gap between germline ends came to 10 bases.

V and J are TRBV19 and TRBJ2-1, with D maybe TRBD1 (6 bases). V was cut by 3 bases and J by 3 bases, with 12 bases left in between. Per the germline V gene, CDR1 is LNHDA and CDR2 is SQIVND (reference sequence). CDR3 size: 15 residues. The CDR3 DNA follows: TGTGCCAGTAGTATTTCAGGGGCCAGCTACAATGAGCAGTTCTTC. Translated: CASSISGASYNEQFF.

This clone appeared a few times. The chain uses TRBV29-1 and TRBJ1-1; D might be TRBD1 (5 bases). Germline V gene lookup returns CDR1 SQVTM and CDR2 ANQGSEA. Trimming removed 4 bases at V and 10 bases at J, with 16 bases between. There are 12 residues in the CDR3. The CDR3: CSVAGGRGAAFF. The DNA for the CDR3 is TGCAGCGTTGCGGGGGGTAGGGGAGCAGCTTTCTTT.

This clone was counted once. The chain has TRBV18 and TRBJ2-5, with 8 bases fitting TRBD1. Germline V gene sequence: CDR1 KGHSH, CDR2 LQKENI. The CDR3 covers 16 residues. The V segment lost 3 bases and the J segment 6 bases; nucleotides outside the gene matches: 12. CDR3 sequence (DNA): TGTGCCAGCTCACCGGACCGGGACAGGTTTTCGAAGACCCAGTACTTC. The encoded protein is CASSPDRDRFSKTQYF. Looking up the rest from reference TRBV18 and TRBJ2-5 gives the full variable domain: NAGVMQNPRHLVRRRGQEARLRCSPMKGHSHVYWYRQLPEEGLKFMVYLQKENIIDESGMPKERFSAEFPKEGPSILRIQQVVRGDSAAYFCASSPDRDRFSKTQYFGPGTRLLVL.

The chain employs TRBV6-1 and TRBJ2-5, with TRBD1 matching 9 bases. Germline loops: CDR1 MNHNS, CDR2 SASEGT. Trimming removed 3 bases from V and 5 bases from J; junction bases left unmatched: 13. This CDR3 has 17 amino acids. CDR3 in DNA: TGTGCCAGCAGTGAGGACTGGAGCGCCGGGACAGGGGAGACCCAGTACTTC. Amino acid sequence: CASSEDWSAGTGETQYF.

This chain uses TRBV6-5 with TRBJ2-3; TRBD1 is a possible D gene (7 bases). V lost 6 bases to trimming and J lost 0 bases, with 10 bases between them. CDR3 length equals 14 residues. Germline loops: CDR1 MNHEY, CDR2 SVGAGI. CDR3 in amino acids: CASRQGRSTDTQYF. Here the CDR3 DNA reads TGTGCCAGCAGACAGGGGAGGAGCACAGATACGCAGTATTTT.